The rows below give T cell receptor beta chains drawn from one sample of a study of blood T cell repertoires in COVID-19. Generated by immunoSEQ multiplex PCR, the TCRdb table keeps only in-frame clones and is missing some. The sample lists more than 200,000 clones; roughly three quarters were seen once. Sequences were obtained from peripheral blood. The receptors here all came from a woman in her thirties or forties with active or convalescent COVID-19. Each CDR3 is given without its conserved first and last residue.

cdr3_aa: ASSFLQGGRGGYT
j_call: TRBJ1-2
v_call: TRBV27

cdr3_aa: ASSRDSGNTIY
j_call: TRBJ1-3
v_call: TRBV11-3

cdr3_aa: ASSFTGNQPQH
j_call: TRBJ1-5
v_call: TRBV5-6

cdr3_aa: ATRGPSLRTEAF
j_call: TRBJ1-1
v_call: TRBV6-5

cdr3_aa: ASSELAPRGTEAF
j_call: TRBJ1-1
v_call: TRBV6-1

cdr3_aa: ASSLAGSGKVIDYEQY
j_call: TRBJ2-7
v_call: TRBV7-9

cdr3_aa: ASSFSFAGGPDTQY
j_call: TRBJ2-3
v_call: TRBV5-1

cdr3_aa: ASSLRLALHRGDTGELF
j_call: TRBJ2-2
v_call: TRBV5-1

cdr3_aa: ASSRWGGEAQY
j_call: TRBJ2-3
v_call: TRBV19

cdr3_aa: ASSPMGGDEKLF
j_call: TRBJ1-4
v_call: TRBV6-6

cdr3_aa: AWSYLPPRGGHNEQF
j_call: TRBJ2-1
v_call: TRBV30